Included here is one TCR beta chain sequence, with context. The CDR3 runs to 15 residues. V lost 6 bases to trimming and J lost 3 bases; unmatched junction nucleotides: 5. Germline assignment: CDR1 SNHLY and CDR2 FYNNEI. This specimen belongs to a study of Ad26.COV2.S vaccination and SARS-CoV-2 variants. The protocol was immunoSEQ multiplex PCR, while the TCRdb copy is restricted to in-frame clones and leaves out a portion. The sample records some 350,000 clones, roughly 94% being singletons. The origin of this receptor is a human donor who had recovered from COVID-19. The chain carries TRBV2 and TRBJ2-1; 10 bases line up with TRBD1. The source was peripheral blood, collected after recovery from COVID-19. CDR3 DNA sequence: TGTGCCAGCAGAACCGGGACAGGGGACTACAATGAGCAGTTCTTC. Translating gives CASRTGTGDYNEQFF.